This TCR beta chain originates from a study of T-cell reconstitution after alpha-beta-depleted transplantation in children. Preparing the TCRbeta library involved the use of unique molecular identifiers. From the PCR reads, TCRdb called clonotypes with MiXCR, one entry per CDR3 protein. The repertoire consists of roughly 670,000 distinct CDR3 sequences, with roughly 14% occurring once and the leading ten covering 0.79%. Regarding the study as a whole: From newly produced T cells came most of the T-cell counts and diversity one year after transplant. The origin of high day-60 TCRbeta diversity in some patients lay in surviving recipient T cells and thymic progenitors. Several hundred expanded graft clones reportedly gave rise to the alpha-beta T cells present about two months after transplant.

This clonotype turned up a few times. Its specificity is not known. This CDR3 has 14 amino acids. With V trimmed by 5 bases and J by 5 bases, 8 bases remained unmatched. Germline CDR1 reads SGHAT; CDR2 reads FQNNGV. This sequence was found in a girl aged 2 to 10 with congenital amegakaryocytic thrombocytopenia, due to receive a stem cell transplant. Sequenced material: PBMCs, taken before TCRalphabeta/CD19-depleted stem cell transplant. The chain recombines TRBV11-2 with TRBJ2-7; 8 bases map to TRBD1. In DNA form, the CDR3 reads TGTGCCAGCAGCCATTGGAGACAGGGGAACGAGCAGTACTTC. The encoded protein is CASSHWRQGNEQYF.